This T cell receptor (beta chain) was recovered during a study of glioma-infiltrating T cells. The sample holds many counts of this clonotype. Germline V gene lookup returns CDR1 MNHEY and CDR2 SMNVEV (reference sequence). The CDR3 runs 13 residues. The ends were cut back, 7 bases at V and 7 bases at J, with 13 bases in the middle. Using RNA template, CDR3s of TCR alpha and beta were amplified with iRepertoire arm-PCR. TCRdb reprocessed the multiplex PCR reads with MiXCR, giving one entry per CDR3 protein. The sample has roughly 130,000 distinct CDR3 sequences, around 25% seen once. Sequenced sample: glioma tissue, nonneoplastic brain tissue, or PBMCs (not recorded which). The V call is TRBV27, the J call TRBJ2-2; perhaps TRBD1 as D (5 bases). The clonotype was recovered from a human donor with low-grade glioma or glioblastoma, undergoing nonglioma brain surgery, or in good health (not recorded which). The DNA of the CDR3 is TGTGCCAGCACAGACAGCCTACGCGGGGAGCTGTTTTTT. This translates into CASTDSLRGELFF.